A selection of T cell receptor beta chains follows, all from one sample in a study of cytomegalovirus exposure and HLA in healthy donors. Only in-frame clones appear in the TCRdb table, and some are missing; sequencing was by immunoSEQ multiplex PCR. Of over 75,000 clones in the sample, around 74% were seen once. Sequencing was carried out using PBMCs. Receptors were obtained from a man aged 35 to 55 in good health and CMV-seropositive. CDR3s leave out the opening cysteine and the closing phenylalanine or tryptophan. Each record gives: CDR3 protein, CDR3 length, J gene, V gene.

ASRAGMGNEKLF	12	TRBJ1-4	TRBV2
ASSAGGNSYNEQF	13	TRBJ2-1	TRBV9
ASTRGTKEETQY	12	TRBJ2-5	TRBV11-2
ASSYSLDRANQPQH	14	TRBJ1-5	TRBV6-6
ASSPQNTDEQY	11	TRBJ2-7	TRBV28
ASSSSLTPLH	10	TRBJ1-6	TRBV6-5
ASSLAREGYEQY	12	TRBJ2-7	TRBV7-6
ASGLIGSGEFRSNQPQH	17	TRBJ1-5	TRBV12-5
SSSLEGVYSNQPQH	14	TRBJ1-5	TRBV7-9
ASSQSGQGAYEQY	13	TRBJ2-7	TRBV7-9
ASSTSGAGANVLT	13	TRBJ2-6	TRBV7-9
ASSPGLAGGPTYNEQF	16	TRBJ2-1	TRBV7-3
ASSLDRGIEGGYT	13	TRBJ1-2	TRBV5-4
ASSDPGQAYGYT	12	TRBJ1-2	TRBV25-1
ASSQGTGGFQDPNTGELF	18	TRBJ2-2	TRBV11-3
ASSPRIPLAGDLYNEQF	17	TRBJ2-1	TRBV5-6
ASSPSGRVNEQY	12	TRBJ2-7	TRBV28
ATSGQALNEKLF	12	TRBJ1-4	TRBV15
ASAVGGSGNTIY	12	TRBJ1-3	TRBV7-9
ASSRGQGAVQNEQF	14	TRBJ2-1	TRBV5-4
ASSPGAAGQGSEQY	14	TRBJ2-7	TRBV5-1
ASSLAGTAQGGNTIY	15	TRBJ1-3	TRBV7-2
ASSSGQGSDTQY	12	TRBJ2-3	TRBV9
ASSPSAASGVSYNEQF	16	TRBJ2-1	TRBV14
ASSPLAGGLTGELF	14	TRBJ2-2	TRBV4-3
ASSWGIEGAGGYT	13	TRBJ1-2	TRBV5-1
ASSYTSGGSGYT	12	TRBJ1-2	TRBV6-6
ASSTYSGANVLT	12	TRBJ2-6	TRBV27
ASSLAGRSTGELF	13	TRBJ2-2	TRBV5-1
ASSRWDRGNEKLF	13	TRBJ1-4	TRBV14
ASSPGTSTTGELF	13	TRBJ2-2	TRBV28
ASSPADRGGYDEQF	14	TRBJ2-1	TRBV18
ASSPRGGQGSYEQY	14	TRBJ2-7	TRBV5-1
ATSAGGAAETQY	12	TRBJ2-5	TRBV25-1
ASSPGLAGGWETQY	14	TRBJ2-5	TRBV7-2
ASSFLGQGSNQY	12	TRBJ2-5	TRBV27
ASSPLAGTTADEQY	14	TRBJ2-7	TRBV14
ATSLQGGLAGGPGYEQY	17	.	TRBV15
ALRRFNTEAF	10	TRBJ1-1	TRBV13
ASSLGQGSYNEQF	13	TRBJ2-1	TRBV11-3
ASSSRLAGYNEQF	13	TRBJ2-1	TRBV7-6
ASSLVLGGYEKLF	13	TRBJ1-4	TRBV7-9
ASSLGAGGNQPQH	13	TRBJ1-5	TRBV5-1
ASSLSSGRATYEQY	14	TRBJ2-7	TRBV7-9
ASSEQKREQQY	11	TRBJ2-7	TRBV6-1
ASSPRQVTNQPQH	13	TRBJ1-5	TRBV18
ASSLDSGGGNEQF	13	TRBJ2-1	TRBV7-2
ASSLDWAAEYGYT	13	TRBJ1-2	TRBV11-2
ASSPPGGEGTGELF	14	TRBJ2-2	TRBV18
ASSHIAVDEQY	11	TRBJ2-7	TRBV5-5
ASSPRTSGSIQY	12	TRBJ2-4	TRBV11-2
ASKYPGTGERSYEQY	15	TRBJ2-7	TRBV28